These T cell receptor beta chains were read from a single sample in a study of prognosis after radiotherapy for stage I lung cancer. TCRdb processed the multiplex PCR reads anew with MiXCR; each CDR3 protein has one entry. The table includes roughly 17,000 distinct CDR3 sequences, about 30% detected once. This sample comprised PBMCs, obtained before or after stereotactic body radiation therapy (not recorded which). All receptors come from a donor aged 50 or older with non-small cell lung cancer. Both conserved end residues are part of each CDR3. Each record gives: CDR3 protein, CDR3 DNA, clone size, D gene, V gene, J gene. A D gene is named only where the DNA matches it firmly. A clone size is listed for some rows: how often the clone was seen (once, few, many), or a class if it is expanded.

CASRRREGTQETQYF,TGTGCCAGCCGTCGGCGGGAGGGCACGCAAGAGACCCAGTACTTC,NA,TRBD2,TRBV12-3/TRBV12-4,TRBJ2-5
CAWQGQMNTEAFF,TGTGCCTGGCAGGGACAGATGAACACTGAAGCTTTCTTT,many,TRBD1,TRBV30,TRBJ1-1
CASSPHRREGLDTQHF,TGTGCCAGCAGCCCACATCGGCGGGAGGGCCTGGATACGCAGCATTTT,NA,NA,TRBV7-8,TRBJ1-5
CASSLPWRESVSVQFF,TGTGCCAGCAGCTTGCCGTGGCGGGAGTCGGTTTCTGTGCAGTTCTTC,many,TRBD2,TRBV5-6,TRBJ2-1
CASRGQGYGEMFF,TGTGCCAGCAGGGGACAGGGATATGGGGAGATGTTTTTT,NA,TRBD1,TRBV27,TRBJ2-2
CSANPGQGRYGYTF,TGCAGTGCAAATCCGGGACAGGGCCGTTATGGCTACACCTTC,many,TRBD1,TRBV20-1,TRBJ1-2
CPSRPGAYNSPLHF,TGTCCCAGCAGGCCCGGGGCGTATAATTCACCCCTCCACTTT,NA,NA,TRBV27,TRBJ1-6
CASSVDGTGAREQYF,TGTGCCAGCAGCGTAGACGGGACAGGGGCTCGCGAGCAGTACTTC,many,TRBD1,TRBV9,TRBJ2-7
CASSLRWGGPCADTQYF,TGTGCCAGCAGCTTAAGGTGGGGCGGGCCCTGTGCAGATACGCAGTATTTT,NA,NA,TRBV11-2,TRBJ2-3
CASSSNHPGETQYF,TGTGCCAGCAGTTCCAATCATCCGGGGGAGACCCAGTACTTC,many,NA,TRBV28,TRBJ2-5
CATSPQRESVNEQFF,TGTGCCACCAGCCCCCAACGGGAGTCAGTCAATGAGCAGTTCTTC,medium-sized,NA,TRBV15,TRBJ2-1
CASSLSAGTSGRDEQFF,TGTGCCAGCAGCTTATCCGCCGGGACTAGCGGGAGGGATGAGCAGTTCTTC,many,TRBD2,TRBV7-7,TRBJ2-1
CASSIGRTYEQYF,TGTGCCAGTAGTATAGGCAGGACCTACGAGCAGTACTTC,many,NA,TRBV19,TRBJ2-7
CASSANRDTEAFF,TGTGCCAGCAGCGCCAACCGGGACACTGAAGCTTTCTTT,many,NA,TRBV6-1,TRBJ1-1
CASGLEGTSGGDEQFF,TGTGCCAGCGGCTTAGAGGGGACTAGCGGGGGGGATGAGCAGTTCTTC,NA,TRBD2,TRBV7-8,TRBJ2-1
CASSLGGGTEAFF,TGTGCCAGCAGCTTAGGCGGGGGCACTGAAGCTTTCTTT,medium-sized,NA,TRBV7-6,TRBJ1-1
CSVVKTGGSYGYTF,TGCAGCGTAGTTAAGACAGGGGGGTCCTATGGCTACACCTTC,many,TRBD1,TRBV29-1,TRBJ1-2
CAWSQGGGKPQHF,TGTGCCTGGAGTCAGGGGGGCGGGAAGCCCCAGCATTTT,many,TRBD1,TRBV30,TRBJ1-5
CAISNRASTGELFF,TGTGCCATCAGTAACAGGGCGAGCACCGGGGAGCTGTTTTTT,NA,NA,TRBV6-4,TRBJ2-2
CANSLEPLKMNTEAFF,TGCGCCAACAGCCTGGAACCCCTCAAAATGAACACTGAAGCTTTCTTT,NA,NA,TRBV5-1,TRBJ1-1
CSARPRRASGNTIYF,TGCAGTGCTAGGCCTCGCAGGGCATCTGGAAACACCATATATTTT,many,NA,TRBV20-1,TRBJ1-3
CASSRRGEGDHNYGYTF,TGCGCCAGCAGCCGCCGCGGGGAGGGTGATCATAACTATGGCTACACCTTC,many,NA,TRBV5-1,TRBJ1-2
CASSPGTGWGSTEAFF,TGTGCCAGCAGCCCCGGGACAGGGTGGGGAAGCACTGAAGCTTTCTTT,many,TRBD1,TRBV6-2/TRBV6-3,TRBJ1-1
CASSLWAWGNSPLHF,TGTGCCAGCAGTTTATGGGCTTGGGGCAATTCACCCCTCCACTTT,NA,NA,TRBV28,TRBJ1-6
CASRDRNEQFF,TGTGCCAGCAGAGACCGCAATGAGCAGTTCTTC,medium-sized,NA,TRBV6-1,TRBJ2-1
CASKVFRDRGYEQYF,TGTGCCAGTAAAGTATTCCGGGACAGGGGTTACGAGCAGTACTTC,many,TRBD1,TRBV27,TRBJ2-7
CASGLAGVINEQFF,TGTGCCAGCGGACTAGCGGGAGTAATCAATGAGCAGTTCTTC,many,TRBD2,TRBV7-9,TRBJ2-1
CASSLTAGDEKLFF,TGTGCCAGCAGCTTAACGGCAGGAGATGAAAAACTGTTTTTT,many,NA,TRBV7-9,TRBJ1-4
CSALQSTGGVSDNQPQHF,TGCAGTGCATTACAATCGACAGGGGGAGTCAGTGACAATCAGCCCCAGCATTTT,NA,TRBD1,TRBV20-1,TRBJ1-5
CASSPSQGLKNEQFF,TGTGCCAGCTCACCTAGCCAGGGCTTAAAGAATGAGCAGTTCTTC,many,NA,TRBV18,TRBJ2-1
CASKRLQTDTQYF,TGTGCCAGCAAGCGGCTCCAGACAGATACGCAGTATTTT,many,NA,TRBV6-2/TRBV6-3,TRBJ2-3
CSVPARGQGAFNEQFF,TGCAGCGTCCCAGCTAGGGGACAGGGGGCCTTCAATGAGCAGTTCTTC,many,TRBD1,TRBV29-1,TRBJ2-1
CASSRGASSYEQYF,TGTGCCAGCAGTAGGGGGGCTAGCTCCTACGAGCAGTACTTC,many,NA,TRBV6-1,TRBJ2-7
CASSLAAADKRTQYF,TGCGCCAGCAGCTTGGCGGCAGCGGACAAGAGAACCCAGTACTTC,many,NA,TRBV5-1,TRBJ2-5
CVCSLDGMGNQPQHF,TGTGTCTGCAGCTTAGACGGTATGGGCAATCAGCCCCAGCATTTT,NA,NA,TRBV7-8,TRBJ1-5
CASSLEGEGTNEKLFF,TGTGCCAGCAGTTTAGAGGGAGAAGGAACTAATGAAAAACTGTTTTTT,many,NA,TRBV28,TRBJ1-4
CASSFFGTTDTQYF,TGTGCCAGCAGCTTTTTTGGGACCACAGATACGCAGTATTTT,many,NA,TRBV7-3,TRBJ2-3
CARRPAGDGVKRQFF,TGTGCCAGAAGGCCAGCGGGAGACGGGGTAAAGAGGCAGTTCTTC,NA,TRBD2,TRBV12-3/TRBV12-4,TRBJ2-1
CASSLKAGGSMVYEQYF,TGTGCCAGCAGTTTAAAAGCGGGAGGTTCGATGGTCTACGAGCAGTACTTC,many,TRBD2,TRBV28,TRBJ2-7
CASRVEGTSRNQHQHF,TGTGCCAGCAGAGTCGAGGGGACCTCCAGAAATCAGCACCAGCATTTT,NA,NA,TRBV27,TRBJ1-5
CASSFLAGGPNIQYF,TGTGCCAGCAGCTTCCTAGCGGGAGGACCCAACATTCAGTACTTC,many,TRBD2,TRBV11-2,TRBJ2-4
CASSLEGGYGYTF,TGCGCCAGCAGCTTGGAGGGTGGATATGGCTACACCTTC,many,NA,TRBV5-1,TRBJ1-2
CASSFGRVRSYNEQFF,TGTGCCAGCAGCTTCGGAAGGGTTAGGTCCTACAATGAGCAGTTCTTC,few,NA,TRBV5-5,TRBJ2-1
CSAFRREGGYEKYF,TGCAGTGCTTTCAGGCGGGAAGGGGGCTACGAGAAGTACTTC,once,NA,TRBV20-1,TRBJ2-7
CSARDQSGGHQPQHF,TGCAGTGCTAGAGATCAGTCAGGGGGCCATCAGCCCCAGCATTTT,many,TRBD1,TRBV20-1,TRBJ1-5
CASSLQGAQYEQYF,TGTGCCAGCAGTTTACAGGGTGCACAATACGAGCAGTACTTC,many,NA,TRBV28,TRBJ2-7
CASSSRAGGAGEQFF,TGTGCCAGCAGTTCTCGAGCGGGAGGGGCGGGTGAGCAGTTCTTC,many,TRBD2,TRBV12-3/TRBV12-4,TRBJ2-1
CASSSTGGTNEKLFF,TGTGCCAGCAGTTCAACAGGGGGCACTAATGAAAAACTGTTTTTT,many,TRBD1,TRBV28,TRBJ1-4
CASSPDRGEGSPLHF,TGTGCCAGCAGCCCGGACAGGGGAGAAGGTTCACCCCTCCACTTT,many,TRBD1,TRBV7-9,TRBJ1-6
CASSGGLAPSTDTQYF,TGTGCCAGCAGCGGTGGCCTAGCGCCTAGCACAGATACGCAGTATTTT,many,NA,TRBV5-4,TRBJ2-3
CASSSGLAGSTYNEQFF,TGCGCCAGCAGCTCTGGACTAGCGGGAAGTACGTACAATGAGCAGTTCTTC,many,TRBD2,TRBV4-3,TRBJ2-1
CASREVGEETQYF,TGCGCCAGCAGAGAGGTGGGGGAAGAGACCCAGTACTTC,many,NA,TRBV5-1,TRBJ2-5
CASSTGGGEEYF,TGTGCCAGCAGCACCGGGGGGGGCGAGGAGTACTTC,NA,TRBD2,TRBV11-3,TRBJ2-7
CASSLTRLAGNEQFF,TGTGCCAGCAGCTTGACCCGACTAGCGGGGAATGAGCAGTTCTTC,NA,TRBD2,TRBV5-4,TRBJ2-1
CASSLGGRGLEQYF,TGTGCCAGCAGTTTAGGGGGTAGGGGGCTCGAGCAGTACTTC,many,TRBD1,TRBV12-3/TRBV12-4,TRBJ2-7
CASSRGDSGATDTQHF,TGCGCCAGCAGCAGGGGGGACTCAGGGGCCACAGATACTCAGCATTTT,few,NA,TRBV5-1,TRBJ1-5
CASSRLAGTYEQYF,TGTGCCAGCAGCCGACTAGCGGGAACCTACGAGCAGTACTTC,many,TRBD2,TRBV5-8,TRBJ2-7
CAGSYSRRGLDEQYF,TGTGCCGGCAGTTACTCACGCAGGGGATTGGACGAGCAGTACTTC,many,NA,TRBV6-5,TRBJ2-7
CASSSPGGDRGKLFF,TGTGCCAGCAGCTCCCCAGGGGGCGATCGCGGAAAACTGTTTTTT,many,TRBD1,TRBV7-9,TRBJ1-4
CASSPDPNTGELFF,TGTGCCAGCAGCCCTGACCCGAACACCGGGGAGCTGTTTTTT,many,NA,TRBV7-9,TRBJ2-2